Described below is a single T cell receptor (beta chain) sequence and its context. What it binds is not known. This record belongs to a study of CD8 T cell repertoires and HIV-1 epitope variants. Study in general: Autologous T cell-negative cells served as antigen-presenting cells in equal numbers. Separate from the cultures, 1M uncultured T cells served as baseline. Study results and caveats: This assay reports beta chains of antigen-expanded cells, not T cell function.

Sequencing of TCR beta CDR3 used immunoSEQ survey depth. The data were produced by immunoSEQ multiplex PCR, yet TCRdb's version contains in-frame clones alone and is incomplete. The repertoire holds around 5,900 clones, with around 66% as singletons. The J segment lost 6 bases and the V segment lost 5 bases, leaving 6 bases of the junction unmatched. CDR3 size: 13 residues. Germline loops: CDR1 SEHNR, CDR2 FQNEAQ (reference sequence). The V call is TRBV7-9, the J call TRBJ2-7; 8 bases match TRBD2. The sequenced sample was cultured CD8+ T cells derived from PBMCs. This clonotype was obtained from a male donor with HIV. The CDR3 coding sequence is TGTGCCAGCAGCCGGGGGGGTCCGGGCGAGCAGTACTTC. Amino acid sequence: CASSRGGPGEQYF.